Following are 12 T cell receptor beta chains from one sample sequenced in a study of OX40 agonist ivuxolimab in advanced cancers. Receptor libraries were prepared by the immunoSEQ multiplex PCR assay. The immuneACCESS repertoire file appears here via TCRdb, limited to in-frame rearrangements. These files lack a portion of the clones; in checked studies, under half of the deficit traces to unresolved V genes, and the cause of the others is not known. The sample table contains 65,000 to 100,000 clones; only one count was recorded for roughly 87% of them. The top ten clones comprise less than 0.35% of the sample. This sample comprised CD4+ or CD8+ T cells sorted from blood, obtained in a trial of the OX40 agonist ivuxolimab. These receptors came from an adult with an advanced solid tumor such as melanoma, head and neck, liver or kidney cancer.

The chain joins TRBV5-1 to TRBJ2-5; no clear D. The V gene's germline CDR1 is SGHRS and CDR2 YFSETQ. The V end was cut by 0 bases, the J end by 1 base, with 10 bases between. This CDR3 contains 15 residues. DNA for the CDR3: TGCGCCAGCAGCTTGGGGCAGATAACCCAAGAGACCCAGTACTTC. Translating gives CASSLGQITQETQYF.

This clone was picked up one time. The chain carries TRBV27 and TRBJ2-3; D is ambiguous. V lost 3 bases and J lost 0, with 10 bases in between. CDR3 length: 15 amino acids. CDR1 and CDR2 (germline): MNHEY, SMNVEV (reference sequence). CDR3 residues: CASSFGATSTDTQYF. DNA of the CDR3: TGTGCCAGCAGTTTCGGCGCGACTAGCACAGATACGCAGTATTTT.

This chain links TRBV6-1 with TRBJ1-6; D is uncertain. The CDR3 covers 12 residues. The V end lost 7 bases, the J end lost 10 bases, and 11 bases lay between the germline ends. Germline CDR1 MNHNS, CDR2 SASEGT. CDR3 amino acids: CASNLGGSPLHF. The CDR3 coding sequence is TGTGCCAGCAATCTGGGTGGGTCACCCCTCCACTTT.

The CDR3 region is CASSQDGRVQKALHF. CDR3 DNA: TGCGCCAGCAGCCAAGACGGACGGGTCCAAAAGGCCCTCCACTTT. The chain is built from TRBV4-1 and TRBJ1-6; no reliable D call. In germline, CDR1 is MGHRA, CDR2 YSYEKL. Trimming removed 0 bases from V and 14 bases from J, with 17 bases in between. The CDR3 is 15 amino acids.

This clone turned up a few times. The chain uses TRBV28 and TRBJ2-1; D gene ambiguous. The CDR3 runs 18 residues. The V end was cut by 0 bases, the J end by 3 bases, with 18 bases between. Germline lookup yields CDR1 MDHEN and CDR2 SYDVKM. CDR3 sequence: CASSLWTPSSTGYNEQFF. The CDR3 DNA reads TGTGCCAGCAGTTTATGGACCCCTTCAAGCACGGGCTACAATGAGCAGTTCTTC.

The rearrangement joins TRBV4-1 to TRBJ1-2; D is uncertain. The CDR3 contains 15 residues. Trimming removed 1 base from V and 11 bases from J, with 20 bases in between. CDR1 and CDR2 from the germline V gene are MGHRA and YSYEKL. The CDR3 nucleotides read TGCGCCAGCAGCCAAGTTCGGCCGGTTTTGGTGGTGTACACCTTC. Encoded protein: CASSQVRPVLVVYTF.

This clone has just a few counts. J is TRBJ1-2 and V is TRBV6-1; D call uncertain. The V end was cut by 7 bases, the J end by 5 bases, with 14 bases between. Germline loops: CDR1 MNHNS, CDR2 SASEGT. This CDR3 is built from 13 residues. The CDR3 protein is CASIVDASYGYTF. CDR3 nucleotides: TGTGCCAGCATCGTCGACGCAAGTTATGGCTACACCTTC.

This clone was observed a single time. The J gene is TRBJ2-1, the V gene TRBV11-2; 13 nucleotides line up with TRBD2. Germline values: CDR1 SGHAT, CDR2 FQNNGV. V gave up 1 base and J gave up 3 bases; unmatched junction bases: 3. The CDR3 loop spans 17 amino acids. CDR3 DNA: TGTGCCAGCAGCTTAGGACTAGCGGGGGGAAACTACAATGAGCAGTTCTTC. This translates into CASSLGLAGGNYNEQFF.

This clone was seen a handful of times. As DNA, the CDR3 is TGTGCCAGCAGGTCGGGACAGCCTCCTTATGGCTACACCTTC. This gives the protein CASRSGQPPYGYTF. The V call is TRBV28, the J call TRBJ1-2, with 7 positions matching TRBD1. CDR1 and CDR2 from the germline V gene are MDHEN and SYDVKM. V dropped 6 bases and J dropped 5; count of bases not matched to a gene: 9. The CDR3 length is 14 residues.

This clone was counted a single time. This chain links TRBV28 with TRBJ2-3, with TRBD2 matching over 11 bases. In germline, CDR1 is MDHEN, CDR2 SYDVKM. After removal of 10 bases from V and 1 base from J, the junction contained 7 bases not matched to a gene. This CDR3 spans 15 amino acids. CDR3 sequence reads: CANSSSGGRTDTQYF. CDR3 coding DNA: TGTGCCAACAGCTCTAGCGGGGGGCGCACAGATACGCAGTATTTT.

The CDR3 bases are TGTGCCAGCAGCATTTCCGGGGGGGCCGGTAGAGATACGCAGTATTTT. This codes for CASSISGGAGRDTQYF. V and J are TRBV9 and TRBJ2-3; 8 bases match TRBD2. Per the germline V gene, CDR1 is SGDLS and CDR2 is YYNGEE. This CDR3 has 16 amino acids. Unmatched junction bases numbered 12, after V lost 4 bases and J lost 5 bases.

This rearrangement joins TRBV27 to TRBJ1-1; D is perhaps TRBD1 (6 bases). Germline CDR1 and CDR2: MNHEY and SMNVEV (reference sequence). This CDR3 has 14 amino acids. V was trimmed by 7 bases and J by 4 bases, leaving 16 bases between them. CDR3 in DNA: TGTGCCAGCACCGCTAGAGGGGGTAGCACTGAAGCTTTCTTT. Its translation is CASTARGGSTEAFF.